The source of this TCR beta chain is a study of brain T cells in children with intractable seizures. The protocol was immunoSEQ multiplex PCR, while the TCRdb copy is restricted to in-frame clones and leaves out a portion. The table records fewer than 85,000 clones, 85% to 95% of them present only once. The CDR3 has 17 residues. CDR1 is LGHNA, CDR2 YNFKEQ, per germline. Trimming took 1 base from V and 9 from J, leaving 24 bases between them. The chain combines TRBV4-2 with TRBJ1-2; D not certain. The sample was peripheral blood, taken at surgery. The TCR sequence derives from a boy in the first two years of life with tuberous sclerosis and intractable seizures. The CDR3 DNA reads TGTGCCAGCAGCCAAGCTCCCCAAAAGGCAGACGGTTGGAGCTACACCTTC. As protein: CASSQAPQKADGWSYTF.